This T cell receptor beta chain originates from a study of T-cell memory formation after mild COVID-19. About the study: For the most part, TCR clusters were specific to one donor.

One entry per CDR3 protein, called by TCRdb with MiXCR from the 5' RACE reads. The sample contains 70,000 to 100,000 distinct CDR3 sequences, about 12% of which appear only once. This clonotype was observed many times. This receptor was taken from an adult woman who had mild COVID-19 (a few samples of this study predate the infection). Cell type and time point are not known. Material for sequencing was PBMCs or a T cell subset sorted from them (not recorded which).

CDR3 region: CASSLGRGETQYF. The CDR3 DNA reads TGCGCCAGCAGCCTGGGAAGGGGAGAGACCCAGTACTTC. The J gene is TRBJ2-5, the V gene TRBV4-1; maybe TRBD1 (5 bases). V lost 4 bases to trimming and J lost 4 bases, with 10 bases between them. This CDR3 has 13 amino acids. The germline gives CDR1 MGHRA, CDR2 YSYEKL.